The following is a T cell receptor beta chain sequence with its context. V shed 10 bases, J shed 3 bases, and the junction held 4 bases outside the gene matches. From germline, CDR1 is MDHEN and CDR2 SYDVKM. The CDR3 contains 12 residues. This entry comes from a study of cytomegalovirus exposure and HLA in healthy donors. The PCR made use of 60 Vbeta and 13 Jbeta primers. Only in-frame clones appear in the TCRdb table, and some are missing; sequencing was by immunoSEQ multiplex PCR. The sample totals 90,000 to 100,000 clones. The receptor was isolated from a woman aged 25-40 years in good health and CMV-seronegative. Input material: PBMCs. The rearrangement links TRBV28 to TRBJ1-1; 8 bases agree with TRBD1. The CDR3 nucleotides are TGTGCCATGCAGGGGGCAGACACTGAAGCTTTCTTT. Protein product: CAMQGADTEAFF.